The sequence of this TCR beta chain was determined in a study of technical replicates of blood from several donors. The CDR3 spans 15 residues. V shed 5 bases, J shed 6 bases, and the junction held 11 bases outside the gene matches. CDR1 and CDR2 from the germline V gene are MDHEN and SYDVKM. Some clones are missing from TCRdb's copy, which holds only in-frame ones; the method was immunoSEQ multiplex PCR. The sample contains tens of thousands of clones, almost 98% of which appear only once. The rearrangement joins TRBV28 to TRBJ2-7; 9 bases align to TRBD1. The specimen was T cells isolated from PBMCs. The clonotype comes from a human donor in good health. Here the CDR3 reads CASSKKYRGRVEQYF. DNA for the CDR3: TGTGCCAGCAGTAAAAAATACAGGGGGCGCGTCGAGCAGTACTTC.